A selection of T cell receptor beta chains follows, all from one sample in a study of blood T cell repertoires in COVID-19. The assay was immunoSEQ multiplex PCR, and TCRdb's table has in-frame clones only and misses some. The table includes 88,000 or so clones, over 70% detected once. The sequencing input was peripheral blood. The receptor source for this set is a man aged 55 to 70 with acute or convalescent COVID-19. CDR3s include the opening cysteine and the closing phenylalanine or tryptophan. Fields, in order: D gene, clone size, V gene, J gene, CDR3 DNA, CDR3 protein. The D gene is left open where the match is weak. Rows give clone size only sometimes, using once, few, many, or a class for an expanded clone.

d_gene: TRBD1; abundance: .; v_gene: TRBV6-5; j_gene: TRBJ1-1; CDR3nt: TGTGCCAGCAGTTACTTAAAAATACAGGGACAGACTGAAGCTTTCTTT; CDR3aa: CASSYLKIQGQTEAFF
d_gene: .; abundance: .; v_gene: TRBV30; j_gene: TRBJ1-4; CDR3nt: TGTGCCTGGAGTGTAGGAGTTGAAAAACTGTTTTTT; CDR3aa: CAWSVGVEKLFF
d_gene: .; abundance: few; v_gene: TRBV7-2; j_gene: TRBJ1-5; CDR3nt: TGTGCCAGCAGCTTAGCTAGGGAGGCTCAGCCCCAGCATTTT; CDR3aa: CASSLAREAQPQHF
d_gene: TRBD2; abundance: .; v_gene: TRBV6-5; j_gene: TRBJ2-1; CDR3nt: TGTGCCAGCAGTTACGCTAGCGGGGGGGTGAACAATGAGCAGTTCTTC; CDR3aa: CASSYASGGVNNEQFF
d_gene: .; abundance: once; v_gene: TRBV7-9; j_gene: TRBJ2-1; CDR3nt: TGTGCCAGCAGCTTAGGAACTTATGAGCAGTTCTTC; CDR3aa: CASSLGTYEQFF
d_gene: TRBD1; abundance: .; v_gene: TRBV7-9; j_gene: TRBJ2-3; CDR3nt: TGTGCCAGCAGAGATGACAGGGATGGGACAGATACGCAGTATTTT; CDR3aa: CASRDDRDGTDTQYF
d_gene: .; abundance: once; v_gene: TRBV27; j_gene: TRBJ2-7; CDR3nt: TGTGCCAGCATCTCAGGAAGGTACGAGCAGTACTTC; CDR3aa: CASISGRYEQYF
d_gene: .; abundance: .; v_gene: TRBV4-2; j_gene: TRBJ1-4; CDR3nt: TGTGCCAGCAGCCAAGATACCCAGGGAGGAACTAATGAAAAACTGTTTTTT; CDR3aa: CASSQDTQGGTNEKLFF
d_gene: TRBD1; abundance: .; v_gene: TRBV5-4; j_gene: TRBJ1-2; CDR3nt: TGTGCCAGCAGCCTCGACAGGGGGAAGGAATATGGCTACACCTTC; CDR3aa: CASSLDRGKEYGYTF
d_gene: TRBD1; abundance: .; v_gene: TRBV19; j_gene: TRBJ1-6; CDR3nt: TGTGCCAGTAGTATGGCAGGACAGGATTCACCCCTCCACTTT; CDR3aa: CASSMAGQDSPLHF
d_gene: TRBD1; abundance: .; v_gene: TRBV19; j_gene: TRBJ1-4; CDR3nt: TGTGCCAGTAGCGTGACCGGGACAGGTGAAAAACTGTTTTTT; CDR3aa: CASSVTGTGEKLFF
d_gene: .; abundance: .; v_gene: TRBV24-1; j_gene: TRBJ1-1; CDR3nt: TGTGCCACCAGTGATCCGAGAGGTGGGAACACTGAAGCTTTCTTT; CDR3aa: CATSDPRGGNTEAFF
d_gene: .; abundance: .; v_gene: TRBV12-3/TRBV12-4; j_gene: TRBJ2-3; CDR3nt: TGTGCCAGCAGAGGAGGGTCAGATACGCAGTATTTT; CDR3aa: CASRGGSDTQYF
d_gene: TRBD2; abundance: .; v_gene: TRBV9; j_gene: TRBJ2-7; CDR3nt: TGTGCCAGCAACGGCGGGAGCGGGGGTTCCTACGAGCAGTACTTC; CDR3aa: CASNGGSGGSYEQYF
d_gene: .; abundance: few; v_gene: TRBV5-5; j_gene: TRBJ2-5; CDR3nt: TGTGCCAGCAGCTTGGCCGTAGGGGGGGGCCAAGAGACCCAGTACTTC; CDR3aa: CASSLAVGGGQETQYF
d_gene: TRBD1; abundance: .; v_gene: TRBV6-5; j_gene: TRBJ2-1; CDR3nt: TGTGCCAGCAGAGGACAGGGCTATGAGCAGTTCTTC; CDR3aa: CASRGQGYEQFF
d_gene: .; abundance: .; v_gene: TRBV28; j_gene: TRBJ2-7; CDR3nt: TGTGCCAGCAGTTCCCCCCCCCAGCGGACCTACGAGCAGTACTTC; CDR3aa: CASSSPPQRTYEQYF
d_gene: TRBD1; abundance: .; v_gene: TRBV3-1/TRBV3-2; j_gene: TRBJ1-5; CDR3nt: TGTGCCAGCAGCCGCTCGGGACAGGGAAATCAGCCCCAGCATTTT; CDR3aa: CASSRSGQGNQPQHF
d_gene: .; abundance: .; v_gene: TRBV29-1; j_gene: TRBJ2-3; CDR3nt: TGCAGCGTTGAGCCTAGCGCAGATACGCAGTATTTT; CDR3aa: CSVEPSADTQYF
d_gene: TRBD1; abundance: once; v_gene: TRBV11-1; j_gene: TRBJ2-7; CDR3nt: TGTGCCAGCAGCCCATCCGGGACAGGGGCCTACGAGCAGTACTTC; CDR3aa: CASSPSGTGAYEQYF
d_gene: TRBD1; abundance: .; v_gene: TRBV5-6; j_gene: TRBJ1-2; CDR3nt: TGTGCCAGCAGCGTGGGACAGGTAAACTATGGCTACACCTTC; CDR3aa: CASSVGQVNYGYTF
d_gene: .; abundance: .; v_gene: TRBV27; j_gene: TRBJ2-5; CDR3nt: TGTGCCAGCAGTTTTTCATCTAGGCAAGAGACCCAGTACTTC; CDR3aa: CASSFSSRQETQYF
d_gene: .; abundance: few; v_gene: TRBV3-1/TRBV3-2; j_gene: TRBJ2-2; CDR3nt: TGTGCCAGCAGCCCCCGGGGCGGGACCACCGGGGAGCTGTTTTTT; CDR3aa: CASSPRGGTTGELFF
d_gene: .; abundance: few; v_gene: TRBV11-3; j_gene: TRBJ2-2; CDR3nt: TGTGCCAGCAGCCCAGGGCGTTTGAACACCGGGGAGCTGTTTTTT; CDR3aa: CASSPGRLNTGELFF
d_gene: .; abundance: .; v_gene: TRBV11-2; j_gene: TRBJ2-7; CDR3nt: TGTGCCAGCAGCTTTACAGACTCCTACGAGCAGTACTTC; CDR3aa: CASSFTDSYEQYF
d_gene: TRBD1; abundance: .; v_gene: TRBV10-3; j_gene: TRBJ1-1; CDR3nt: TGTGCCATCAGTTTGACCGGGACAGGGGGCACTGAAGCTTTCTTT; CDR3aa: CAISLTGTGGTEAFF
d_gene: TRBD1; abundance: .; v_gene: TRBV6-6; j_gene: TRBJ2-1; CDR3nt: TGTGCCAGCAGTATATTACCGGGACAGTACAATGAGCAGTTCTTC; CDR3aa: CASSILPGQYNEQFF
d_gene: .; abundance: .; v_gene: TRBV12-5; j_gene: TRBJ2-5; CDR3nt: TGTGCTAGTGGCCCGGGACAACAAGAGACCCAGTACTTC; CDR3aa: CASGPGQQETQYF
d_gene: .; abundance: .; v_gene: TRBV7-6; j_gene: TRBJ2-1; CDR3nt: TGTGCCAGCAGGTCAGGTGTTACAGCTTACAATGAGCAGTTCTTC; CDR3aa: CASRSGVTAYNEQFF
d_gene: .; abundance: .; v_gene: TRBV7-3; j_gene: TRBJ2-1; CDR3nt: TGTGCCAGCAGCTTAATCGTATCCGGGAATGAGCAGTTCTTC; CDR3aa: CASSLIVSGNEQFF
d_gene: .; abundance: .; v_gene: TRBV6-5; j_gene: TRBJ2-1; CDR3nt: TGTGCCAGCCCCAAGAGAATGGGAGGTAACAATGAGCAGTTCTTC; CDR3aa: CASPKRMGGNNEQFF
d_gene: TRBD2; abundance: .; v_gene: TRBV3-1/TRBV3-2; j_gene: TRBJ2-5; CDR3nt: TGTGCCAGCAGCCAAATAAGCGGGACTAGCGGGGGGGCACAGGAGACCCAGTACTTC; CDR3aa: CASSQISGTSGGAQETQYF
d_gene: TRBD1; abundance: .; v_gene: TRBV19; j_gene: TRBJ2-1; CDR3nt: TGTGCCAGTAGTATAGATCAGCAGGGGGCGGGTGCCAATGAGCAGTTCTTC; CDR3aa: CASSIDQQGAGANEQFF
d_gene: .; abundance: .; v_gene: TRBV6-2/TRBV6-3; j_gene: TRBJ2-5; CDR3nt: TGTGCCAGCAGTTACTCTACGACGGGTCTCCGTCAAGAGACCCAGTACTTC; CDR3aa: CASSYSTTGLRQETQYF
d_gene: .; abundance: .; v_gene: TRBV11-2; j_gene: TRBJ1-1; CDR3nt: TGTGCCAGCAGTGATGGGGGCGGGACTGAAGCTTTCTTT; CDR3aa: CASSDGGGTEAFF
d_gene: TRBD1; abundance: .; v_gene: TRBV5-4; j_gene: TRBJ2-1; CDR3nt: TGTGCCAGCAGCCCCGGGACAGGCTCCTACAATGAGCAGTTCTTC; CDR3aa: CASSPGTGSYNEQFF
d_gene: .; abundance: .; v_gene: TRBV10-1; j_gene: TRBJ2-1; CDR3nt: TGCGCCAGCAGTGAGTCGTCGGGGCGGGACTACAATGAGCAGTTCTTC; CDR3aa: CASSESSGRDYNEQFF
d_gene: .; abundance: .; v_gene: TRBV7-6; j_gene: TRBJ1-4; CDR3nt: TGTGCCAGCAGCTTAGTCTACAGGGAGGAAAAACTGTTTTTT; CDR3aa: CASSLVYREEKLFF
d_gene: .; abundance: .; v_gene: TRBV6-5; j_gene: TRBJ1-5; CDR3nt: TGTGCCAGCAGTTATGGCAACCAGGGGCCCCAGCATTTT; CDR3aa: CASSYGNQGPQHF
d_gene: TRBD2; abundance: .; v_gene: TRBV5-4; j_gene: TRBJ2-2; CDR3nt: TGTGCCAGCAGCTTGCCTAGCGGAGATACCGGGGAGCTGTTTTTT; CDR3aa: CASSLPSGDTGELFF
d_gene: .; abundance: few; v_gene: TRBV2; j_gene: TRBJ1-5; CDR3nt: TGTGCCAGCACGTTATCGACTCGAAATCAGCCCCAGCATTTT; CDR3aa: CASTLSTRNQPQHF
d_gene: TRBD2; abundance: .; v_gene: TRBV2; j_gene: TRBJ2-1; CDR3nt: TGTGCCAGCAGTGAAAGCCTAGCGGGCAATGAGCAGTTCTTC; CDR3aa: CASSESLAGNEQFF
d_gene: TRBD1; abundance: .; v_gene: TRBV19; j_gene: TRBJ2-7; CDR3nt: TGTGCCAGCCGTAGACAGGGGGCTTACGAGCAGTACTTC; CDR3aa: CASRRQGAYEQYF
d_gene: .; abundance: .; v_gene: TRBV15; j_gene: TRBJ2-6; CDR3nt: TGTGCCACCAGCAGACGAGACTCTGGGGCCAACGTCCTGACTTTC; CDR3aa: CATSRRDSGANVLTF
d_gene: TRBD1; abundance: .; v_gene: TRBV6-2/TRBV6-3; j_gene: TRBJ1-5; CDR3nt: TGTGCCAGCAGTCCCGGTAACAGGGGTAGATATCAGCCCCAGCATTTT; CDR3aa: CASSPGNRGRYQPQHF
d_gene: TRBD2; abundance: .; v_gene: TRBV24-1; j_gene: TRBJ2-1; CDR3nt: TGTGCCACCAGTGATTCCGGGACTAGCGGGATCAATGAGCAGTTCTTC; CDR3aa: CATSDSGTSGINEQFF
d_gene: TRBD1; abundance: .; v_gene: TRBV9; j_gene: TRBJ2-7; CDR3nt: TGTGCCAGCAGCGGCGCCGGGACAGGGGGCCACGAGCAGTACTTC; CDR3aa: CASSGAGTGGHEQYF
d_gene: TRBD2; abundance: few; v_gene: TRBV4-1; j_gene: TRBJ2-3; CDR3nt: TGCGCCAGCAGCCACACGACTAGCGGGGGGGCGTTAGATACGCAGTATTTT; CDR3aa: CASSHTTSGGALDTQYF
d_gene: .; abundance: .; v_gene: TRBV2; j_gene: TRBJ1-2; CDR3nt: TGTGCCAGCAGATCCCACCAACTTGAAGATCTAAAGTATGGCTACACCTTC; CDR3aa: CASRSHQLEDLKYGYTF
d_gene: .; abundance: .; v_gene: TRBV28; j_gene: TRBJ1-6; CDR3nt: TGTGCCAGCCGTGAGGAGAGCTCCTATAATTCACCCCTCCACTTT; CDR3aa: CASREESSYNSPLHF
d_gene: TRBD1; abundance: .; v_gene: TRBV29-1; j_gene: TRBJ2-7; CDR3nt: TGCAGCGTCGTCCAGGGGGCGAGGTCCTACGAGCAGTACTTC; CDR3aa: CSVVQGARSYEQYF